The 25 T cell receptor beta chains below come from one sample, sequenced in a study of blood T cell repertoires in COVID-19. This table comes from immunoSEQ multiplex PCR, and its TCRdb copy is limited to in-frame clones, with some not included. The table shows 180,000 or so clones, with roughly three quarters occurring only once. The specimen sequenced was peripheral blood. The source is a woman in her forties or fifties with active or convalescent COVID-19.

The J gene is TRBJ1-2, the V gene TRBV25-1; possible D gene TRBD1, 6 bases. The germline CDR1 and CDR2 sequences are MGHDK and SYGVNS. This CDR3 has 14 residues. V lost 3 bases, J lost 9 bases, and 17 bases lay in between. CDR3 coding DNA: TGTGCCAGCAGTGACCCCCGGACAGCTCGTCGCTACACCTTC. Its protein is CASSDPRTARRYTF.

This clone was counted between two and nine times. The chain joins TRBV18 to TRBJ1-3; 7 bases align to TRBD1. Germline assignment: CDR1 KGHSH and CDR2 LQKENI. With 4 bases clipped from V and 0 bases from J, the junction kept 9 bases outside the gene matches. This CDR3 is built from 17 residues. The CDR3 DNA sequence: TGTGCCAGCTCACAAAACCGGGACAGAAGCTCTGGAAACACCATATATTTT. Translating it yields CASSQNRDRSSGNTIYF.

This clone was recorded a few times. The V call is TRBV7-9, the J call TRBJ1-6, with D unresolved. The CDR3 runs to 13 residues. V lost 2 bases to trimming and J lost 7 bases, with 6 bases between them. Per germline, CDR1 SEHNR and CDR2 FQNEAQ (reference sequence). CDR3 amino acids: CASSLSGNSPLHF. The CDR3 DNA reads TGTGCCAGCAGCTTAAGTGGCAATTCACCCCTCCACTTT.

The rearrangement links TRBV7-3 to TRBJ2-2; 10 bases are shared with TRBD2. J lost 7 bases, V lost 5 bases, and 13 bases had no gene match. This CDR3 has 17 residues. Germline loops: CDR1 SGHTA, CDR2 FQGTGA. The CDR3 region is CASSPGGSGRADGELFF. The CDR3, as DNA: TGTGCCAGCAGCCCCGGCGGAAGCGGGAGGGCCGACGGGGAGCTGTTTTTT.

The V and J genes are TRBV3-1 (or the pseudogene TRBV3-2) and TRBJ2-2; D unclear. Germline assignment: CDR1 LGHDT and CDR2 YNNKEL (reference sequence). The CDR3 is 11 amino acids. The V end was cut by 1 base, the J end by 8 bases, with 2 bases between. The CDR3 sequence: CASSQAGELFF. CDR3 sequence (DNA): TGTGCCAGCAGCCAAGCGGGGGAGCTGTTTTTT.

The chain employs TRBV12-3 or TRBV12-4 and TRBJ2-2; weak D call: TRBD1 (6 bases). V lost 4 bases and J 5 bases, leaving 8 bases between the germline ends. The CDR3 length is 13 residues. In DNA form, the CDR3 reads TGTGCCAGCAGTTCTAGGGGGACCGGGGAGCTGTTTTTT. This gives the protein CASSSRGTGELFF.

This clone showed up just a few times. V gene TRBV19 combines with J gene TRBJ2-5; the match to TRBD1 covers 7 bases. Germline CDR1 is LNHDA and CDR2 is SQIVND (reference sequence). The ends lost 8 bases at V and 3 bases at J; junction bases unmatched: 9. The CDR3 extends over 14 amino acids. The CDR3, as DNA: TGTGCCAGTGGGCAGACAGGGCCTGAAGAGACCCAGTACTTC. Encoded protein: CASGQTGPEETQYF.

J is TRBJ1-2 and V is TRBV28, with D unresolved. V was cut by 6 bases and J by 5 bases, with 22 bases left in between. CDR1 is MDHEN, CDR2 SYDVKM, per germline. This CDR3 region has 16 residues. Here the CDR3 DNA reads TGTGCCAGCAGCCTCCCCGTCGGCACGGGGAGGTATGGCTACACCTTC. Protein: CASSLPVGTGRYGYTF.

The V gene is TRBV3-1 (or the pseudogene TRBV3-2), the J gene TRBJ2-5, with 8 bases aligning to TRBD2. CDR1 is LGHDT and CDR2 is YNNKEL in the germline V gene (reference sequence). The J segment lost 0 bases and the V segment lost 5 bases, leaving 2 bases of the junction unmatched. There are 14 residues in the CDR3. The CDR3 bases are TGTGCCAGCAGCGGGCGGGGGGACCAAGAGACCCAGTACTTC. The encoded protein is CASSGRGDQETQYF.

The rearrangement joins TRBV7-9 to TRBJ2-3; 8 bases map to TRBD2. After removal of 8 bases from V and 4 bases from J, the junction contained 11 bases not matched to a gene. This CDR3 is 15 amino acids long. Germline assignment: CDR1 SEHNR and CDR2 FQNEAQ (reference sequence). The CDR3 DNA sequence: TGTGCCAGCGGACGGGGACTAGAGGCGCCAGATACGCAGTATTTT. This sequence encodes CASGRGLEAPDTQYF.

This chain links TRBV29-1 with TRBJ2-1, with 13 bases aligning to TRBD2. Trimming removed 6 bases from V and 7 bases from J; junction bases left unmatched: 6. The germline gives CDR1 SQVTM, CDR2 ANQGSEA. CDR3 length: 14 amino acids. DNA for the CDR3: TGCAGCGTCACCGGACTAGCGGGAGTTAATGAGCAGTTCTTC. Protein: CSVTGLAGVNEQFF.

The rearrangement uses TRBV30 and TRBJ1-1; no firm D call. With 3 bases removed from V and 1 base from J, the gap between germline ends came to 9 bases. Per the germline V gene, CDR1 is GTSNPN and CDR2 is SVGIG (reference sequence). There are 13 residues in the CDR3. The CDR3: CAWRAGWNTEAFF. For the CDR3, the DNA is TGTGCCTGGAGAGCGGGGTGGAACACTGAAGCTTTCTTT.

V and J are TRBV3-1 (or the pseudogene TRBV3-2) and TRBJ2-5; D possibly corresponds to TRBD2 (5 bases). Germline assignment: CDR1 LGHDT and CDR2 YNNKEL (reference sequence). Between the trimmed V and J ends, which lost 0 bases and 9 bases, there was a span of 17 bases. This CDR3 is built from 15 residues. The DNA for the CDR3 is TGTGCCAGCAGCCAAGATTCGCAACCCCGGAGGTCCCAGTACTTC. Protein product: CASSQDSQPRRSQYF.

This clone was observed a handful of times. The same CDR3 can be traced to other DNA sequences in this sample. The V gene is TRBV4-3, the J gene TRBJ2-3, with 12 bases fitting TRBD2. Germline CDR1 LGHNA, CDR2 YSLEER. V lost 11 bases, J lost 3 bases, and 6 bases stayed unmatched. The CDR3 spans 14 residues. As DNA, the CDR3 is TGCGCCGGTTCAACTAGCGGGAGGACAGATACGCAGTATTTT. Its translation: CAGSTSGRTDTQYF.

The rearrangement uses TRBV24-1 and TRBJ2-7; D is uncertain. Germline loops: CDR1 KGHDR, CDR2 SFDVKD. This CDR3 has 14 amino acids. Trimming cost V 1 base and J 3 bases, with 9 bases left between them. Here the CDR3 reads CATSDFTTNYEQYF. The CDR3 nucleotides are TGTGCCACCAGTGATTTTACTACCAACTACGAGCAGTACTTC.

The V call is TRBV7-8, the J call TRBJ2-1; 10 bases line up with TRBD2. Germline V gene sequence: CDR1 SGHVS, CDR2 FQNEAQ. The CDR3 has 17 amino acids. Trimming cost V 0 bases and J 4 bases; bases outside gene matches: 6. DNA for the CDR3: TGTGCCAGCAGCTTAGCTCAGGGACTAGCGATGTACAATGAGCAGTTCTTC. It encodes CASSLAQGLAMYNEQFF.

V usage is TRBV30 and J usage is TRBJ1-6; D possibly corresponds to TRBD1 (5 bases). CDR1 is GTSNPN, CDR2 SVGIG, per germline (reference sequence). CDR3 length equals 13 residues. Trimming shortened V by 0 bases and J by 13 bases, and 13 bases separated the two germline ends. CDR3 bases: TGTGCCTGGAGTGTAGGGCAGGGTAGGCCCCTCCACTTT. Residues: CAWSVGQGRPLHF.

This chain joins TRBV3-1 (or the pseudogene TRBV3-2) and TRBJ1-1, with 7 positions matching TRBD1. This CDR3 has 14 amino acids. Trimming at V came to 2 bases and at J to 1 base, leaving 1 base not matched to a gene. CDR1 LGHDT and CDR2 YNNKEL come from the germline V gene (reference sequence). The CDR3 loop reads CASSQNRGNTEAFF. The CDR3 DNA is TGTGCCAGCAGCCAAAACAGGGGGAACACTGAAGCTTTCTTT.

The chain uses TRBV6-2 or TRBV6-3 and TRBJ2-3; perhaps TRBD1 as D (6 bases). The V gene lost 2 bases and the J gene lost 1 base, with 10 bases spanning the gap. This CDR3 has 15 amino acids. CDR1 MNHEY and CDR2 SVGEGT come from the germline V gene. CDR3 in DNA: TGTGCCAGCAGTTACGGTCCAGGGGGCACAGATACGCAGTATTTT. It yields the protein CASSYGPGGTDTQYF.

V and J are TRBV5-6 and TRBJ2-5, with 7 bases that match TRBD1. This CDR3 comprises 15 residues. The germline CDR1 and CDR2 sequences are SGHDT and YYEEEE. With 2 bases clipped from V and 1 base from J, the junction kept 5 bases outside the gene matches. The CDR3, as DNA: TGTGCCAGCAGCTTTGGACAGGCTTTCCAAGAGACCCAGTACTTC. It specifies CASSFGQAFQETQYF.

The J gene is TRBJ1-1, the V gene TRBV27, with D hard to call. The germline V and J ends were trimmed by 7 bases and 1 base, with 13 bases remaining between them. CDR1 MNHEY and CDR2 SMNVEV come from the germline V gene (reference sequence). The CDR3 totals 14 residues. The CDR3 loop reads CASTSSLQNTEAFF. CDR3 in DNA: TGTGCCAGCACCTCGAGCCTCCAGAACACTGAAGCTTTCTTT.

V is TRBV7-6 and J is TRBJ2-3; the D gene is possibly TRBD2 (5 bases). This CDR3 is built from 14 residues. Looked up from germline, CDR1 is SGHVS and CDR2 is FNYEAQ. Between the trimmed V and J ends, which lost 5 bases and 2 bases, there was a span of 11 bases. The CDR3 nucleotides read TGTGCCAGCAGCGACGGACTTTCCACAGATACGCAGTATTTT. This codes for CASSDGLSTDTQYF.

The V and J genes are TRBV7-8 and TRBJ1-2, with TRBD1 matching 8 bases. Germline V gene sequence: CDR1 SGHVS, CDR2 FQNEAQ. The CDR3 is 13 amino acids. The junction had 7 bases not matched to a gene; V was cut back by 6 bases and J by 7 bases. The CDR3 DNA reads as TGTGCCAGCAGGCGCAGGGGGCGCATTGGCTACACCTTC. It yields the protein CASRRRGRIGYTF. Full variable domain (missing parts from reference TRBV7-8 and TRBJ1-2): GAGVSQSPRYKVAKRGQDVALRCDPISGHVSLFWYQQALGQGPEFLTYFQNEAQLDKSGLPSDRFFAERPEGSVSTLKIQRTQQEDSAVYLCASRRRGRIGYTFGSGTRLTVV.

The chain has TRBV6-5 and TRBJ1-5; possibly TRBD1 for D (6 bases). Per germline, CDR1 MNHEY and CDR2 SVGAGI. There are 15 residues in the CDR3. Trimming removed 4 bases from V and 1 base from J, with 11 bases in between. CDR3 sequence: CASSFDQGSNQPQHF. The CDR3 DNA reads as TGTGCCAGCAGTTTTGACCAGGGGAGCAATCAGCCCCAGCATTTT.

V is TRBV7-6 and J is TRBJ1-1; no firm D call. V was clipped by 1 base and J by 2 bases, with 11 bases between them. In germline, CDR1 is SGHVS, CDR2 FNYEAQ. The CDR3 extends over 15 amino acids. The CDR3 coding sequence is TGTGCCAGCAGCTTAGGACCGAGCGCAAACACTGAAGCTTTCTTT. Protein sequence: CASSLGPSANTEAFF.